Listed here are 20 T cell receptor beta chains from one sample, sequenced in a study of cytomegalovirus exposure and HLA in healthy donors. Both 60 Vbeta primers and 13 Jbeta primers went into the PCR. Sequencing used immunoSEQ multiplex PCR; TCRdb keeps in-frame clones, though not all of them. The data show about 140,000 clones, with about 68% seen just once and over 1.5% held by the top ten. Specimen: PBMCs. The receptors were sampled from a human donor in good health.

The chain is built from TRBV27 and TRBJ2-7; 7 nucleotides agree with TRBD1. After removal of 0 bases from V and 0 bases from J, the junction contained 2 bases not matched to a gene. The germline V gene has CDR1 MNHEY and CDR2 SMNVEV (reference sequence). This CDR3 comprises 15 residues. The chain's CDR3 is CASSLSGTASYEQYF. In DNA form, the CDR3 reads TGTGCCAGCAGTTTATCGGGGACAGCCTCCTACGAGCAGTACTTC.

The rearrangement joins TRBV19 to TRBJ2-7; 7 bases match TRBD1. Trimming took 3 bases from V and 5 from J; bases not matched to a gene: 7. CDR3 size: 14 residues. CDR1 LNHDA and CDR2 SQIVND come from the germline V gene (reference sequence). The CDR3 is CASSIGQGVNEQYF. The CDR3 DNA reads as TGTGCCAGTAGTATTGGCCAGGGGGTAAACGAGCAGTACTTC.

This clone has a handful of counts. The gene calls are TRBV9 and TRBJ1-2; 9 positions agree with TRBD1. This CDR3 contains 16 residues. The germline V gene encodes CDR1 SGDLS and CDR2 YYNGEE. Trimming cost V 4 bases and J 4 bases; bases outside gene matches: 11. Written as DNA, the CDR3 is TGTGCCAGCAGCCCCCGTTTGGACAGGGGCCGCTATGGCTACACCTTC. Its translation: CASSPRLDRGRYGYTF.

The CDR3 loop reads CASSPAGGQATTDTQYF. Written as DNA, the CDR3 is TGTGCCAGCAGCCCTGCCGGAGGCCAGGCCACCACAGATACGCAGTATTTT. The chain carries TRBV11-1 and TRBJ2-3; TRBD2 is a possible D gene (5 bases). V was cut by 5 bases and J by 2 bases, with 20 bases left in between. Germline V gives CDR1 SGHAT, CDR2 FQDESV (reference sequence). The CDR3 is made up of 17 amino acids.

This clone occurred once. This chain links TRBV19 with TRBJ1-5; 10 bases match TRBD1. The germline V gene has CDR1 LNHDA and CDR2 SQIVND (reference sequence). Trimming took 7 bases from V and 7 from J; bases not matched to a gene: 10. This CDR3 is 15 amino acids long. The CDR3 DNA reads TGTGCCAGTACCTCCTTCGGACAGGGGGGGCAGCCCCAGCATTTT. It encodes CASTSFGQGGQPQHF.

This chain uses TRBV10-3 with TRBJ2-1; TRBD2 aligns across 9 bases. This CDR3 has 14 amino acids. CDR1 and CDR2 (germline): ENHRY, SYGVKD. The J segment lost 7 bases and the V segment lost 3 bases, leaving 4 bases of the junction unmatched. CDR3 DNA sequence: TGTGCCATCAGTGAAAGCGGGAGGTCGAATGAGCAGTTCTTC. Protein product: CAISESGRSNEQFF.

The rearrangement uses TRBV15 and TRBJ2-3; maybe TRBD2 (6 bases). The germline V gene has CDR1 LNHNV and CDR2 YYDKDF (reference sequence). V lost 0 bases to trimming and J lost 6 bases, with 22 bases between them. The CDR3 has 18 residues. DNA for the CDR3: TGTGCCACCAGCAGAGATCGCTCCCTGGCTAGCGTAGGTGATACGCAGTATTTT. It translates to CATSRDRSLASVGDTQYF.

The chain combines TRBV29-1 with TRBJ2-1; D unresolved. The ends were cut back, 7 bases at V and 6 bases at J, with 10 bases in the middle. There are 11 residues in the CDR3. CDR1 and CDR2 (germline): SQVTM, ANQGSEA. CDR3 region: CSATVLNEQFF. Here the CDR3 DNA reads TGCAGCGCCACGGTCCTCAATGAGCAGTTCTTC.

In this sample, this clone turned up a few times. V usage is TRBV4-1 and J usage is TRBJ2-3; TRBD2 matches at 9 bases. The germline V gene encodes CDR1 MGHRA and CDR2 YSYEKL. With 2 bases clipped from V and 0 bases from J, the junction kept 6 bases outside the gene matches. The CDR3 consists of 17 residues. The CDR3 DNA sequence: TGCGCCAGCAGCCAAACGGGGCTAGCGGGAAGCACAGATACGCAGTATTTT. Its translation: CASSQTGLAGSTDTQYF.

V gene TRBV7-9 combines with J gene TRBJ2-7, with D uncertain. From germline, CDR1 is SEHNR and CDR2 FQNEAQ (reference sequence). V lost 5 bases to trimming and J lost 4 bases, with 6 bases between them. The CDR3 totals 11 residues. CDR3 protein: CASSTTYEQYF. For the CDR3, the DNA is TGTGCCAGCAGCACCACTTACGAGCAGTACTTC.

The J gene is TRBJ1-1, the V gene TRBV5-1; 7 positions match TRBD1. CDR3 length: 13 residues. In germline, CDR1 is SGHRS, CDR2 YFSETQ. The V and J ends lost 6 bases and 5 bases, in that order; junction bases with no gene match: 7. CDR3 sequence (DNA): TGCGCCAGCACAGATCAGACAGGGACTGAAGCTTTCTTT. Amino acids: CASTDQTGTEAFF.

This clone was counted once. This chain joins TRBV5-4 and TRBJ2-7; D is possibly TRBD2 (7 bases). This CDR3 comprises 15 residues. The V end was cut by 4 bases, the J end by 5 bases, with 19 bases between. Germline CDR1 is SGHNT and CDR2 is YYREEE (reference sequence). The CDR3 loop is CASSPSGRGGNEQYF. CDR3 sequence (DNA): TGTGCCAGCAGCCCTAGCGGCAGGGGCGGCAACGAGCAGTACTTC.

The CDR3 region is CATRRDRGSGGKLFF. Written as DNA, the CDR3 is TGTGCCACTCGCCGGGACAGGGGTTCTGGGGGAAAACTGTTTTTT. J is TRBJ1-4 and V is TRBV7-6; 10 nucleotides agree with TRBD1. V was clipped by 10 bases and J by 10 bases; unmatched bases: 15. From germline, CDR1 is SGHVS and CDR2 FNYEAQ. The CDR3 runs 15 residues.

The chain uses TRBV5-1 and TRBJ2-7, with unresolved D. Trimming removed 1 base from V and 2 bases from J, with 10 bases in between. Germline CDR1 is SGHRS and CDR2 is YFSETQ. This CDR3 spans 14 amino acids. CDR3 DNA: TGCGCCAGCAGCTTGACAGTCGGTCCCTACGAGCAGTACTTC. This gives the protein CASSLTVGPYEQYF.

This sequence joins TRBV27 and TRBJ2-7; 10 nucleotides match TRBD1. V shed 3 bases and J 5 bases; nucleotides not matched to a gene: 19. Germline V gives CDR1 MNHEY, CDR2 SMNVEV (reference sequence). The CDR3 spans 19 residues. The CDR3, as DNA: TGTGCCAGCAGTTTGTTCTCCTCGGCCGGGACAGGGGTTCCAAACGAGCAGTACTTC. It translates to CASSLFSSAGTGVPNEQYF.

This clone was counted between two and nine times. This sequence joins TRBV28 and TRBJ1-1; 7 positions agree with TRBD1. With 5 bases clipped from V and 13 bases from J, the junction kept 13 bases outside the gene matches. There are 13 residues in the CDR3. Germline V gene data show CDR1 as MDHEN and CDR2 as SYDVKM. The CDR3 is CASSVPDRPPFFF. CDR3 DNA sequence: TGTGCCAGCAGTGTACCGGACAGGCCCCCTTTTTTCTTT.

This clone was seen more than once but under ten times. V is TRBV10-3 and J is TRBJ1-2, with TRBD1 matching 9 bases. The CDR3 totals 14 residues. V lost 6 bases and J lost 6; bases outside the gene matches: 8. Germline V gives CDR1 ENHRY, CDR2 SYGVKD. CDR3 sequence: CAISPGTGFDGYTF. The CDR3 DNA is TGTGCCATCAGCCCGGGGACAGGGTTCGATGGCTACACCTTC.

This clone was detected a few times. The chain has TRBV5-4 and TRBJ2-1; 7 bases map to TRBD1. V was pared by 4 bases and J by 4 bases, with 8 bases of the junction left unmatched. CDR1 SGHNT and CDR2 YYREEE come from the germline V gene (reference sequence). The CDR3 is 15 amino acids. CDR3 region: CASSPGTAQYNEQFF. CDR3 nucleotides: TGTGCCAGCAGCCCCGGGACAGCGCAATACAATGAGCAGTTCTTC.

This clone has just a few counts. J is TRBJ2-5 and V is TRBV2; tentatively, D is TRBD2 (7 bases). Trimming removed 7 bases at V and 11 bases at J, with 14 bases between. This CDR3 has 11 residues. Germline CDR1 and CDR2: SNHLY and FYNNEI. The CDR3 loop reads CASKGGWEQYF. Written as DNA, the CDR3 is TGTGCCAGCAAGGGGGGGTGGGAGCAGTACTTC.

This clone was recorded a few times. The rearrangement joins TRBV11-2 to TRBJ2-5; 9 nucleotides line up with TRBD1. The ends lost 5 bases at V and 4 bases at J; junction bases unmatched: 5. There are 14 residues in the CDR3. Germline assignment: CDR1 SGHAT and CDR2 FQNNGV. CDR3 loop: CASSPGTGRETQYF. The CDR3 DNA follows: TGTGCCAGCAGCCCTGGGACAGGGAGAGAGACCCAGTACTTC.